This T cell receptor (beta chain) comes out of a study of lymphopenia after photon versus proton radiotherapy. General observations from the study: Post-nadir TCR diversity decline inversely tracked overall survival among those who died. Better survival with proton therapy was suggested as possible, not demonstrated. Under photons, naive T cells and diversity fell while effector/memory populations rose.

Measured with immunoSEQ multiplex PCR; TCRdb has only the in-frame clones, and not every one. The table has 43,000 or so clones, 85% seen once. The CDR3 is 12 amino acids. The V and J ends lost 6 bases and 1 base respectively, with 7 bases between them. From germline, CDR1 is SNHLY and CDR2 FYNNEI. With respect to this clone: Its antigen is undetermined.

This chain uses TRBV2 with TRBJ2-7; D perhaps matches TRBD1 (6 bases). This clonotype was sampled from a man aged 40-49 years with gastric cancer. The sample was peripheral blood, taken from a patient treated with photon-based radiotherapy. The CDR3 sequence is CASRRGSYEQYF. In DNA, the CDR3 is TGTGCCAGCAGGAGGGGGTCCTACGAGCAGTACTTC.